These 12 T cell receptor beta chains share one sample of origin, sequenced in a study of control samples from healthy donors and cancer patients. Assay: immunoSEQ multiplex PCR; the TCRdb copy retains only in-frame clones and omits some. The sample carries tens of thousands of clones, around 84% recorded once. The sample taken for sequencing was PBMCs. The receptors were gathered from a man in his 70s with lung cancer.

The V and J genes are TRBV7-2 and TRBJ1-1, with no clear D. Trimming removed 3 bases at V and 1 base at J, with 6 bases between. Germline CDR1 and CDR2: SGHTA and FQGNSA. The CDR3 runs to 13 residues. This CDR3 reads CASSFIRNTEAFF. The DNA of the CDR3 is TGTGCCAGCAGCTTTATAAGGAACACTGAAGCTTTCTTT.

V usage is TRBV12-5 and J usage is TRBJ1-5; D is possibly TRBD1 (5 bases). Germline CDR1 reads LGHNT; CDR2 reads FRNRAP. This CDR3 has 15 residues. V lost 6 bases to trimming and J lost 0 bases, with 12 bases between them. CDR3 coding DNA: TGTGCTAGTGGGGTGGGGGTTACTAGCAATCAGCCCCAGCATTTT. This gives the protein CASGVGVTSNQPQHF.

The chain links TRBV9 to TRBJ2-6; 7 positions match TRBD2. Trimming at V came to 4 bases and at J to 2 bases, leaving 6 bases not matched to a gene. The CDR3 spans 16 residues. Germline V CDR1 and CDR2: SGDLS, YYNGEE. The CDR3 sequence is CASSPHGGAGANVLTF. The CDR3 nucleotides are TGTGCCAGCAGCCCCCATGGGGGGGCTGGGGCCAACGTCCTGACTTTC.

This rearrangement joins TRBV6-1 to TRBJ1-4; D is undetermined. Germline V gene lookup returns CDR1 MNHNS and CDR2 SASEGT. Trimming cost V 5 bases and J 4 bases, with 8 bases left between them. The CDR3 is 13 residues long. The DNA for the CDR3 is TGTGCCAGCAGTTATATTGATAATGAAAAACTGTTTTTT. Its protein product is CASSYIDNEKLFF.

This clone was recorded only once. This rearrangement joins TRBV21-1 to TRBJ1-5. TRBV21-1 is a known pseudogene. The CDR3 runs to 15 residues. CDR3 bases: TGTGCCAGCGCGACCTTTAGGTATAGCAATCAGCCCCAGCATTTT. Residues: CASATFRYSNQPQHF.

The chain employs TRBV18 and TRBJ1-1; D is perhaps TRBD1 (6 bases). V lost 4 bases and J 1 base, leaving 10 bases between the germline ends. Per the germline V gene, CDR1 is KGHSH and CDR2 is LQKENI. This CDR3 has 14 residues. CDR3 loop: CASSRTTGNTEAFF. DNA for the CDR3: TGTGCCAGCTCACGAACGACAGGGAACACTGAAGCTTTCTTT. The whole variable domain, remainder taken from reference TRBV18 and TRBJ1-1, is NAGVMQNPRHLVRRRGQEARLRCSPMKGHSHVYWYRQLPEEGLKFMVYLQKENIIDESGMPKERFSAEFPKEGPSILRIQQVVRGDSAAYFCASSRTTGNTEAFFGQGTRLTVV.

V is TRBV3-1 (or the pseudogene TRBV3-2) and J is TRBJ1-1; the D is unclear. V was pared by 4 bases and J by 1 base, with 7 bases between. Germline CDR1 is LGHDT and CDR2 is YNNKEL (reference sequence). CDR3 size: 13 residues. The CDR3 DNA follows: TGTGCCAGCAGCCCTTCGGGGAACACTGAAGCTTTCTTT. Translated: CASSPSGNTEAFF.

The CDR3 sequence: CASSQETGFREQYF. CDR3 DNA sequence: TGTGCCAGCAGCCAAGAGACAGGGTTTCGAGAGCAGTACTTC. This sequence joins TRBV3-1 (or the pseudogene TRBV3-2) and TRBJ2-7; 7 positions agree with TRBD1. CDR3 length equals 14 residues. V was clipped by 0 bases and J by 7 bases; unmatched bases: 6. The germline gives CDR1 LGHDT, CDR2 YNNKEL (reference sequence).

This clone showed up just a few times. CDR3 DNA: TGTGCCAGCAGTGGGGGACAGGTTTTCTATGGCTACACCTTC. Its protein is CASSGGQVFYGYTF. The chain employs TRBV2 and TRBJ1-2; 8 nucleotides agree with TRBD1. Trimming removed 4 bases from V and 4 bases from J; junction bases left unmatched: 5. The CDR3 has 14 amino acids. Germline loops: CDR1 SNHLY, CDR2 FYNNEI.

The table lists this clone with a count of one. The chain uses TRBV19 and TRBJ1-2; TRBD1 agrees at 8 bases. The CDR3 length is 15 residues. Trimming at V came to 1 base and at J to 4 bases, leaving 5 bases not matched to a gene. In germline, CDR1 is LNHDA, CDR2 SQIVND (reference sequence). CDR3 protein: CASSIGPGGVYGYTF. Here the CDR3 DNA reads TGTGCCAGTAGTATAGGGCCAGGGGGCGTCTATGGCTACACCTTC.

The chain is built from TRBV25-1 and TRBJ1-4; D remains ambiguous. Germline V gene data show CDR1 as MGHDK and CDR2 as SYGVNS. The V end lost 7 bases, the J end lost 0 bases, and 12 bases lay between the germline ends. The CDR3 is 15 residues long. The DNA for the CDR3 is TGTGCCAGCAATGTTAGAGAAGCAACTAATGAAAAACTGTTTTTT. This gives the protein CASNVREATNEKLFF.

The chain joins TRBV18 to TRBJ2-4; D unresolved. This CDR3 has 14 amino acids. Germline-derived CDR1 and CDR2 are KGHSH and LQKENI. The germline V and J ends were trimmed by 0 bases and 0 bases, with 3 bases remaining between them. CDR3 coding DNA: TGTGCCAGCTCACCACCATCAGCCAAAAACATTCAGTACTTC. It yields the protein CASSPPSAKNIQYF.